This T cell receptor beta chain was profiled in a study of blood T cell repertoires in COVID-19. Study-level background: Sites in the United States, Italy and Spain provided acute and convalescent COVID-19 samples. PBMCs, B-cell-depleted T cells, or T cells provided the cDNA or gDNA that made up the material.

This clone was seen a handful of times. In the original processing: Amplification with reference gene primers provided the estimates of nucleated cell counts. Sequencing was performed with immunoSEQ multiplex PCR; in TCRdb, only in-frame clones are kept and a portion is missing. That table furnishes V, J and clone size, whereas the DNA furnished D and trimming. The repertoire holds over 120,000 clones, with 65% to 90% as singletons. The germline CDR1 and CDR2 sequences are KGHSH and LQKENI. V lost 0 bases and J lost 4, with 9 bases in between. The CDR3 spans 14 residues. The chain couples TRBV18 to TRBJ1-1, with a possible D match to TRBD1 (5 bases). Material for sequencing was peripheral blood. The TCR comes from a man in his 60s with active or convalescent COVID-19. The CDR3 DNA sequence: TGTGCCAGCTCACCACCGACAGTGACCACTGAAGCTTTCTTT. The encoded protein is CASSPPTVTTEAFF.